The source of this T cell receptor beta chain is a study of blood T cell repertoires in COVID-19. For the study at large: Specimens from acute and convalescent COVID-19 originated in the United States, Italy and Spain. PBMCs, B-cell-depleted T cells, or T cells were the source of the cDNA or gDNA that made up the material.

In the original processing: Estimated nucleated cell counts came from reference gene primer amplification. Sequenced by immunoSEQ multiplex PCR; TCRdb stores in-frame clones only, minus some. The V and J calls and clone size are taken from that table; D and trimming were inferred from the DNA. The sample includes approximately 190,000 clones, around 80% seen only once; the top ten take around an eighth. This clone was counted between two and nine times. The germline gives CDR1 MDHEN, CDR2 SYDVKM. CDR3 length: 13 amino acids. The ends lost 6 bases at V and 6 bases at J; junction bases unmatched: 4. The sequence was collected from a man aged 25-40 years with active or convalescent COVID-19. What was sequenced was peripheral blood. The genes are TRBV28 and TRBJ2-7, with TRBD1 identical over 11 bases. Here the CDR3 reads CASRSGQGGEQYV. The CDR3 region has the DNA TGTGCCAGCAGGTCGGGACAGGGGGGCGAGCAGTACGTC.